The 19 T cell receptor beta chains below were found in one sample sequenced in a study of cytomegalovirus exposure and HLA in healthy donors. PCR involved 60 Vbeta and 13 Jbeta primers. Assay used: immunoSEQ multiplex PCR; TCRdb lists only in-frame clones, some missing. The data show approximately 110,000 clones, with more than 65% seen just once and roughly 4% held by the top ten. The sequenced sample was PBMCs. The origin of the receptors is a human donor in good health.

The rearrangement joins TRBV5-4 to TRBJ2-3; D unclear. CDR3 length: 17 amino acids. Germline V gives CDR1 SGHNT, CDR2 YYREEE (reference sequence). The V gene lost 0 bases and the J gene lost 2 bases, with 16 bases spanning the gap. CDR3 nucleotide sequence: TGTGCCAGCAGCTTGGGTACCACGCGGCGCGTCACAGATACGCAGTATTTT. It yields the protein CASSLGTTRRVTDTQYF.

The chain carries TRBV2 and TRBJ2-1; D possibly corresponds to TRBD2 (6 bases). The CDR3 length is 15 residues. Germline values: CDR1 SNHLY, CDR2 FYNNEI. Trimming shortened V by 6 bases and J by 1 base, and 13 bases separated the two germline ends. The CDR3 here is CASRGESGSYNEQFF. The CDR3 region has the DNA TGTGCCAGCAGGGGGGAGAGCGGGTCCTACAATGAGCAGTTCTTC.

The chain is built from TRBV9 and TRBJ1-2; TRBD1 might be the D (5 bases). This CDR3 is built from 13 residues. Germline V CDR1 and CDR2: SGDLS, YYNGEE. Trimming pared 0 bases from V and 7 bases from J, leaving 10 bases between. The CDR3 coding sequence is TGTGCCAGCAGCGTAGTGGAGGGGCTTGGCTACACCTTC. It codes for CASSVVEGLGYTF. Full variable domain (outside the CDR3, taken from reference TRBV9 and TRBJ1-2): DSGVTQTPKHLITATGQRVTLRCSPRSGDLSVYWYQQSLDQGLQFLIQYYNGEERAKGNILERFSAQQFPDLHSELNLSSLELGDSALYFCASSVVEGLGYTFGSGTRLTVV.

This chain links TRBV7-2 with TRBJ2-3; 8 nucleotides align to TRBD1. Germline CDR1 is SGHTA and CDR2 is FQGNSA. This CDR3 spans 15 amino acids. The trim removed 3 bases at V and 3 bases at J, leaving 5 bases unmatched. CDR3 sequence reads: CASSFAQGATDTQYF. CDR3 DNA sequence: TGTGCCAGCAGCTTTGCGCAGGGGGCGACAGATACGCAGTATTTT. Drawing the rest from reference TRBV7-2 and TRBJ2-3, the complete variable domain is GAGVSQSPSNKVTEKGKDVELRCDPISGHTALYWYRQSLGQGLEFLIYFQGNSAPDKSGLPSDRFSAERTGGSVSTLTIQRTQQEDSAVYLCASSFAQGATDTQYFGPGTRLTVL.

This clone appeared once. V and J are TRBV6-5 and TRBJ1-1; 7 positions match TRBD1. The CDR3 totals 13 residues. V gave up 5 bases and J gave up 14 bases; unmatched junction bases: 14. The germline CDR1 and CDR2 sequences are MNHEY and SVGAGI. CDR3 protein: CASSHNDRALLFF. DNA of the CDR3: TGTGCCAGCAGTCACAACGACAGGGCTTTGTTATTCTTT.

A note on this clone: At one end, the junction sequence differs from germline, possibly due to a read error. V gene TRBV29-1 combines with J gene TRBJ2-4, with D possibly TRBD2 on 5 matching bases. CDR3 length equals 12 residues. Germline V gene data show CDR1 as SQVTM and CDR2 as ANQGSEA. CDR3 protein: CSVANGQMERDF. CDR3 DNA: TGCAGCGTTGCGAACGGGCAGATGGAGAGGGACTTC.

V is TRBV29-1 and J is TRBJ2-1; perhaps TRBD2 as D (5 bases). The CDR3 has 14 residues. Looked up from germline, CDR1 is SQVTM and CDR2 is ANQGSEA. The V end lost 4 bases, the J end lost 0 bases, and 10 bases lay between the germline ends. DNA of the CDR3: TGCAGCGTTGCCGGACTCAACTCCTACAATGAGCAGTTCTTC. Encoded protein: CSVAGLNSYNEQFF.

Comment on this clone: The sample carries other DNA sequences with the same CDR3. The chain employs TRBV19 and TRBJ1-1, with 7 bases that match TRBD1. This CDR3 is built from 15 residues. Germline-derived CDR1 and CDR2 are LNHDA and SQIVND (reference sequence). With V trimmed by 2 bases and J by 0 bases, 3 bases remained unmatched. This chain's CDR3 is CASSISGQMNTEAFF. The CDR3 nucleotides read TGTGCCAGTAGTATATCGGGACAGATGAACACTGAAGCTTTCTTT.

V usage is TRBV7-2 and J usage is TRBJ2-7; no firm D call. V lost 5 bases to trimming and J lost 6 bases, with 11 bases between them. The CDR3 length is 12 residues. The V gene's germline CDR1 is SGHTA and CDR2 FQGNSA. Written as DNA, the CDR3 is TGTGCCAGCAGCCCCTTGAGAGGCGAGCAGTACTTC. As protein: CASSPLRGEQYF.

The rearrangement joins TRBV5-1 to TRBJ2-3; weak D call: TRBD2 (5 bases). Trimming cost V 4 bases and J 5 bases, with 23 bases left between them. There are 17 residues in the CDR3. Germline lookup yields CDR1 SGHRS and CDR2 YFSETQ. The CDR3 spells CASSPGGEFSWGDTQYF. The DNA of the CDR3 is TGCGCCAGCAGCCCTGGTGGGGAGTTCTCTTGGGGAGATACGCAGTATTTT.

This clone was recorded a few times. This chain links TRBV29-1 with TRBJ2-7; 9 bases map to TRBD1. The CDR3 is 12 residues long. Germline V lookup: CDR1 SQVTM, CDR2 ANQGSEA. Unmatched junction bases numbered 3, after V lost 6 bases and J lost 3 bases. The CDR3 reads CSVRDRDYEQYF. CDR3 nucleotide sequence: TGCAGCGTCCGGGACAGGGACTACGAGCAGTACTTC.

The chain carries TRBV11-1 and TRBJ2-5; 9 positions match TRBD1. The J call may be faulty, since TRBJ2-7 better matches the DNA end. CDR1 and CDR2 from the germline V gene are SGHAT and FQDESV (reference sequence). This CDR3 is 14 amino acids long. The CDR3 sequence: CASSFRDRDYEQYF. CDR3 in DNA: TGTGCCAGCAGCTTCCGGGACAGGGATTACGAGCAGTACTTC.

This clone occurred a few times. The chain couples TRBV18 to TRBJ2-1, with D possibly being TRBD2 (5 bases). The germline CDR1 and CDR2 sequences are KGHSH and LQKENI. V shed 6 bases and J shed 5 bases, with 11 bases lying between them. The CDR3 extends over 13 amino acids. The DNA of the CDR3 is TGTGCCAGCTCGTTTCTAGCTGACAATGAGCAGTTCTTC. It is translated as CASSFLADNEQFF.

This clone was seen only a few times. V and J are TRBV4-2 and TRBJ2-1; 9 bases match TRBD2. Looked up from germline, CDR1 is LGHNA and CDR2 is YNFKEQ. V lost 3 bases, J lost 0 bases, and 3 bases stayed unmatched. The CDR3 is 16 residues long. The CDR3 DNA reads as TGTGCCAGCAGCCAGAGACTAGCGGACTCCTACAATGAGCAGTTCTTC. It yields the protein CASSQRLADSYNEQFF.

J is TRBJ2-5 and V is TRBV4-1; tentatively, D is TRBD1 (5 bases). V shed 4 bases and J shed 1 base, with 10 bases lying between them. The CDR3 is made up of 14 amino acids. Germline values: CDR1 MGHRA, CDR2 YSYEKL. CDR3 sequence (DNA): TGCGCCAGCAGCCGAGCAGGGCTCCAAGAGACCCAGTACTTC. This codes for CASSRAGLQETQYF.

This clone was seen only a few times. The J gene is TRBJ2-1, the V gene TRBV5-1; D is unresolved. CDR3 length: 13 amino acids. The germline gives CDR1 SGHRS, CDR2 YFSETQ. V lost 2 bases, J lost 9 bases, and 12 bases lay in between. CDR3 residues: CASSFVERGEQFF. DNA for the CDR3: TGCGCCAGCAGCTTCGTTGAGCGAGGTGAGCAGTTCTTC.

The CDR3 DNA is TGTGCCAGCAGCTTATATGGGACTAGCGGGGGGAGCACAGATACGCAGTATTTT. Residues: CASSLYGTSGGSTDTQYF. V and J are TRBV7-2 and TRBJ2-3, with TRBD2 identical over 15 bases. From germline, CDR1 is SGHTA and CDR2 FQGNSA. This CDR3 has 18 amino acids. Trimming cost V 2 bases and J 0 bases; bases outside gene matches: 3.

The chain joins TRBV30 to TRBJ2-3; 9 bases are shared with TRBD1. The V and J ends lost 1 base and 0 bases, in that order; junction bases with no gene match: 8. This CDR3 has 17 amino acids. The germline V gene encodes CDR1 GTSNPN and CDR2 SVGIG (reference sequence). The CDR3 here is CAWSAFFGTGSTDTQYF. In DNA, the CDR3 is TGTGCCTGGAGTGCATTCTTTGGGACAGGGAGCACAGATACGCAGTATTTT.

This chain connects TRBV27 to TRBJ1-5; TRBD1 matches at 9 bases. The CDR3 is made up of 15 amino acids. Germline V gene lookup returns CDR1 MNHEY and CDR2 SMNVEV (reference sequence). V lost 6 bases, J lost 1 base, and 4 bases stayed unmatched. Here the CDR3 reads CASRRGQGSNQPQHF. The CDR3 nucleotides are TGTGCCAGCAGAAGAGGACAGGGGAGCAATCAGCCCCAGCATTTT.